The 4 T cell receptor beta chains listed next were all sequenced from one sample in a study of identical twins. Each CDR3 protein is one row after TCRdb ran MiXCR on the 5' RACE reads. The sample has about 460,000 distinct CDR3 sequences; approximately 15% are singletons. This same sample was also taken into another study, of yellow fever vaccine responses in identical twins.

Sequencing was done on a sample of CD4+ T cells sorted from blood. Every receptor here comes from a woman between 18 and 30 years old in good health.

The chain couples TRBV10-1 to TRBJ2-7, with 7 bases fitting TRBD2. This CDR3 contains 13 residues. CDR1 and CDR2 (germline): WNHNN, SYGVQD (reference sequence). With 6 bases clipped from V and 2 bases from J, the junction kept 4 bases outside the gene matches. CDR3 in amino acids: CASSVGLAYEQYF. The CDR3 coding sequence is TGCGCCAGCAGCGTCGGACTAGCCTACGAGCAGTACTTC.

This clonotype was found many times. This rearrangement joins TRBV6-6 to TRBJ2-3; possible D gene TRBD1, 6 bases. From germline, CDR1 is MNHNY and CDR2 SVGAGI (reference sequence). This CDR3 has 12 amino acids. Trimming stripped 10 bases from V and 6 bases from J, with 14 bases between. DNA for the CDR3: TGTGCCATCCGACAGGCCGGGGATACGCAGTATTTT. This gives the protein CAIRQAGDTQYF.

This clonotype has at least ten counts. At one end, the junction sequence differs from germline, possibly due to a read error. V gene TRBV5-1 combines with J gene TRBJ2-3, with D unresolved. Looked up from germline, CDR1 is SGHRS and CDR2 is YFSETQ. There are 12 residues in the CDR3. The CDR3 here is CASSLAPDTQYF. The CDR3 DNA sequence: TGTGCCAGCAGCTTAGCCCCAGATACGCAGTATTTT.

This clonotype was observed many times. The chain joins TRBV5-1 to TRBJ2-5, with 8 bases matching TRBD1. Germline values: CDR1 SGHRS, CDR2 YFSETQ. CDR3 size: 15 residues. V shed 4 bases, J shed 5 bases, and the junction held 10 bases outside the gene matches. Here the CDR3 reads CASSQDRGSAETQYF. DNA for the CDR3: TGCGCCAGCAGCCAAGACAGGGGCTCTGCGGAGACCCAGTACTTC.